Reported below is one T cell receptor (beta chain). Produced via immunoSEQ multiplex PCR; TCRdb's table is partial and in-frame only. The table lists approximately 65,000 clones, around four fifths of them singletons. V was pared by 8 bases and J by 10 bases, with 17 bases between. The germline CDR1 and CDR2 sequences are MNHNY and SVGAGI (reference sequence). CDR3 size: 12 residues. The data originate from a study of OX40 agonist ivuxolimab in advanced cancers. The TCR originated in an adult with an advanced solid tumor such as melanoma, head and neck, liver or kidney cancer. The chain couples TRBV6-6 to TRBJ2-5; no clear D gene. The source material was CD4+ or CD8+ T cells sorted from blood, sampled in a trial of the OX40 agonist ivuxolimab. The CDR3 DNA reads TGTGCCAGCTCCTCCATAAGAGAAATCCAGTACTTC. Its translation is CASSSIREIQYF.